The 28 T cell receptor beta chains below come from one sample, sequenced in a study of cytomegalovirus exposure and HLA in healthy donors. The PCR made use of 60 Vbeta and 13 Jbeta primers. Sequencing was performed with immunoSEQ multiplex PCR; in TCRdb, only in-frame clones are kept and a portion is missing. This sample has 150,000 to 200,000 clones; 70% to 90% occur once, and the top ten carry roughly 2.2%. Input material: PBMCs. The receptors shown here come from a young man in good health and CMV-seropositive.

This chain joins TRBV4-2 and TRBJ1-4; 8 bases fit TRBD1. The CDR3 totals 15 residues. The trim removed 3 bases at V and 8 bases at J, leaving 8 bases unmatched. Germline loops: CDR1 LGHNA, CDR2 YNFKEQ. The CDR3 coding sequence is TGTGCCAGCAGCCAGGTAGACAGGGGTTCAGAAAAACTGTTTTTT. It yields the protein CASSQVDRGSEKLFF.

The chain links TRBV5-6 to TRBJ1-5; D gene uncertain. CDR1 and CDR2 (germline): SGHDT, YYEEEE. The CDR3 sequence is 14 residues long. V gave up 0 bases and J gave up 0 bases, with 4 bases separating them. The CDR3 bases are TGTGCCAGCAGCTTGGACAGTAGCAATCAGCCCCAGCATTTT. Encoded protein: CASSLDSSNQPQHF.

This chain uses TRBV2 with TRBJ2-3, with D perhaps matching TRBD2 (5 bases). Trimming pared 3 bases from V and 2 bases from J, leaving 9 bases between. The CDR3 runs 14 residues. Germline V gene sequence: CDR1 SNHLY, CDR2 FYNNEI. Written as DNA, the CDR3 is TGTGCCAGCAGTGACGGACTTCCCACAGATACGCAGTATTTT. This sequence encodes CASSDGLPTDTQYF.

This sequence joins TRBV2 and TRBJ1-1, with 10 bases that match TRBD1. The CDR3 has 14 residues. Trimming at V came to 6 bases and at J to 1 base, leaving 2 bases not matched to a gene. Germline CDR1 and CDR2: SNHLY and FYNNEI. The CDR3 region is CASRWTGGNTEAFF. In nucleotides, the CDR3 is TGTGCCAGCAGATGGACAGGGGGGAACACTGAAGCTTTCTTT. Full variable domain (outside the CDR3, taken from reference TRBV2 and TRBJ1-1): EPEVTQTPSHQVTQMGQEVILRCVPISNHLYFYWYRQILGQKVEFLVSFYNNEISEKSEIFDDQFSVERPDGSNFTLKIRSTKLEDSAMYFCASRWTGGNTEAFFGQGTRLTVV.

The genes are TRBV19 and TRBJ1-5; 8 nucleotides match TRBD1. The germline V gene encodes CDR1 LNHDA and CDR2 SQIVND (reference sequence). The trim removed 6 bases at V and 6 bases at J, leaving 7 bases unmatched. CDR3 length: 14 residues. CDR3 in amino acids: CASRRTGFGQPQHF. The CDR3 DNA sequence: TGTGCCAGTAGGAGGACAGGGTTCGGTCAGCCCCAGCATTTT.

V gene TRBV19 combines with J gene TRBJ2-7; a possible D gene is TRBD1 (5 bases). CDR3 length: 14 residues. CDR1 LNHDA and CDR2 SQIVND come from the germline V gene (reference sequence). Trimming removed 5 bases at V and 0 bases at J, with 11 bases between. CDR3: CASSRDSLSYEQYF. The DNA for the CDR3 is TGTGCCAGTAGTCGAGACAGTCTCTCCTACGAGCAGTACTTC.

The CDR3 sequence: CASSPSFGGNYGYTF. Here the CDR3 DNA reads TGTGCCAGCAGCCCATCATTCGGGGGGAACTATGGCTACACCTTC. This rearrangement joins TRBV11-2 to TRBJ1-2, with TRBD1 as a possible D gene (5 bases). Trimming took 5 bases from V and 2 from J, leaving 15 bases between them. This CDR3 comprises 15 residues. The germline V gene has CDR1 SGHAT and CDR2 FQNNGV. The whole variable domain, filled in from reference TRBV11-2 and TRBJ1-2, reads EAGVAQSPRYKIIEKRQSVAFWCNPISGHATLYWYQQILGQGPKLLIQFQNNGVVDDSQLPKDRFSAERLKGVDSTLKIQPAKLEDSAVYLCASSPSFGGNYGYTFGSGTRLTVV.

This chain uses TRBV7-6 with TRBJ2-2, with D possibly matching TRBD2 (5 bases). The CDR3 contains 14 residues. CDR1 SGHVS and CDR2 FNYEAQ come from the germline V gene. Trimming cost V 0 bases and J 7 bases, with 9 bases left between them. In nucleotides, the CDR3 is TGTGCCAGCAGCTTAGCCGGGGTAGTCGGGGAGCTGTTTTTT. It translates to CASSLAGVVGELFF. Full variable domain (remainder filled in from reference TRBV7-6 and TRBJ2-2): GAGVSQSPRYKVTKRGQDVALRCDPISGHVSLYWYRQALGQGPEFLTYFNYEAQQDKSGLPNDRFSAERPEGSISTLTIQRTEQRDSAMYRCASSLAGVVGELFFGEGSRLTVL.

The V and J genes are TRBV5-6 and TRBJ2-7, with a tentative D call TRBD1 (5 bases). Trimming took off 4 bases at V and 0 bases at J, with 8 bases between the two ends. Germline CDR1 and CDR2: SGHDT and YYEEEE. The CDR3 extends over 13 amino acids. This chain's CDR3 is CASSRGSSYEQYF. In DNA, the CDR3 is TGTGCCAGCAGCAGGGGATCCTCCTACGAGCAGTACTTC.

The chain has TRBV4-3 and TRBJ1-2; TRBD1 might be the D (5 bases). The CDR3 totals 15 residues. V lost 5 bases and J lost 6, with 19 bases in between. Germline-derived CDR1 and CDR2 are LGHNA and YSLEER. The CDR3 DNA follows: TGCGCCAGCAGCATAACCCGGGGGGGTAGAAATGGCTACACCTTC. Amino acid sequence: CASSITRGGRNGYTF.

This clone was counted once. The J gene is TRBJ2-7, the V gene TRBV10-2; 11 bases fit TRBD1. The ends lost 6 bases at V and 4 bases at J; junction bases unmatched: 5. The CDR3 consists of 14 residues. In germline, CDR1 is WSHSY, CDR2 SAAADI. CDR3 coding DNA: TGCGCCAGCAGAGGGACAGGGGGAGGGTACGAGCAGTACTTC. This gives the protein CASRGTGGGYEQYF.

A word on this clone: Distinct nucleotide sequences in the sample also encode this CDR3. This rearrangement joins TRBV11-3 to TRBJ2-3; a weak D match, TRBD1 (6 bases). Trimming removed 0 bases at V and 3 bases at J, with 10 bases between. CDR1 and CDR2 (germline): SGHNT, YENEEA. The CDR3 runs 15 residues. The CDR3 here is CASSLDGTGTDTQYF. Here the CDR3 DNA reads TGTGCCAGCAGCTTAGATGGTACAGGGACAGATACGCAGTATTTT.

V usage is TRBV19 and J usage is TRBJ2-7; D gene uncertain. Germline assignment: CDR1 LNHDA and CDR2 SQIVND (reference sequence). This CDR3 is built from 13 residues. Trimming stripped 6 bases from V and 3 bases from J, with 12 bases between. The CDR3 DNA is TGTGCCAGTAGCTCCGGGTTTTTCTACGAGCAGTACTTC. Translated: CASSSGFFYEQYF.

V usage is TRBV7-3 and J usage is TRBJ1-1, with a possible D match to TRBD1 (5 bases). The V and J ends lost 5 bases and 0 bases respectively, with 7 bases between them. The CDR3 is 13 amino acids. Germline CDR1 is SGHTA and CDR2 is FQGTGA. In DNA, the CDR3 is TGTGCCAGCAGCGCGACAGTGAACACTGAAGCTTTCTTT. This gives the protein CASSATVNTEAFF.

The chain has TRBV2 and TRBJ1-4, with D possibly TRBD1 on 5 matching bases. V gave up 6 bases and J gave up 0 bases, with 11 bases separating them. CDR1 and CDR2 from the germline V gene are SNHLY and FYNNEI. The length of the CDR3 is 15 residues. CDR3: CASRGTGATNEKLFF. CDR3 DNA sequence: TGTGCCAGCAGGGGAACAGGTGCAACTAATGAAAAACTGTTTTTT.

The rearrangement links TRBV18 to TRBJ2-5; the match to TRBD1 covers 7 bases. Germline CDR1 is KGHSH and CDR2 is LQKENI. Trimming removed 8 bases from V and 2 bases from J; junction bases left unmatched: 8. The CDR3 covers 14 residues. The CDR3 spells CASPDRAQQETQYF. The CDR3, as DNA: TGTGCCAGCCCAGACAGGGCCCAACAAGAGACCCAGTACTTC.

The genes are TRBV19 and TRBJ2-5; D possibly corresponds to TRBD2 (5 bases). Germline-derived CDR1 and CDR2 are LNHDA and SQIVND (reference sequence). This CDR3 is built from 14 residues. Trimming shortened V by 3 bases and J by 0 bases, and 8 bases separated the two germline ends. The CDR3 spells CASSMPGNQETQYF. The CDR3 DNA reads TGTGCCAGTAGTATGCCGGGAAACCAAGAGACCCAGTACTTC.

The rearrangement uses TRBV21-1 and TRBJ2-1; TRBD2 is the table's D call and was not checked against the DNA. TRBV21-1 counts as a pseudogene. This CDR3 has 19 amino acids. CDR3 coding DNA: TGTGCCAGCAGCAAATGCCCCGGGGGGGGCGGGGGGGCACCATATGAGCAGTTCTTC. This encodes CASSKCPGGGGGAPYEQFF.

V is TRBV30 and J is TRBJ2-2; D not resolved. The CDR3 is 14 residues long. With 2 bases removed from V and 0 bases from J, the gap between germline ends came to 7 bases. In germline, CDR1 is GTSNPN, CDR2 SVGIG (reference sequence). CDR3 in amino acids: CAWSLDTNTGELFF. In DNA form, the CDR3 reads TGTGCCTGGAGTTTAGACACGAACACCGGGGAGCTGTTTTTT.

The V call is TRBV27, the J call TRBJ1-6; no definite D call. Trimming cost V 3 bases and J 8 bases, with 5 bases left between them. The CDR3 contains 12 residues. The germline CDR1 and CDR2 sequences are MNHEY and SMNVEV (reference sequence). CDR3 nucleotides: TGTGCCAGCAGTTTTCTAGATTCACCCCTCCACTTT. Its translation is CASSFLDSPLHF.

In nucleotides, the CDR3 is TGTGCCAGCAGCTTGGCCTTGAACACTGAAGCTTTCTTT. It yields the protein CASSLALNTEAFF. The V and J genes are TRBV7-3 and TRBJ1-1; D gene uncertain. The CDR3 length is 13 residues. Trimming took off 3 bases at V and 0 bases at J, with 5 bases between the two ends. Looked up from germline, CDR1 is SGHTA and CDR2 is FQGTGA.

The J gene is TRBJ2-7, the V gene TRBV4-1, with 9 bases lining up with TRBD1. The germline V gene encodes CDR1 MGHRA and CDR2 YSYEKL. V dropped 3 bases and J dropped 0; count of bases not matched to a gene: 12. The CDR3 runs 18 residues. The CDR3 region is CASSQTDPTGGNSYEQYF. Here the CDR3 DNA reads TGCGCCAGCAGCCAGACCGACCCGACAGGGGGTAACTCCTACGAGCAGTACTTC.

The V and J genes are TRBV4-3 and TRBJ2-4, with D perhaps matching TRBD2 (5 bases). Germline lookup yields CDR1 LGHNA and CDR2 YSLEER. Trimming left V 0 bases short and J 6 bases short, with 21 bases between. This CDR3 has 18 amino acids. The CDR3 region has the DNA TGCGCCAGCAGCCAAGAAATGGGCGGGTGGGGTGATGCAAACATTCAGTACTTC. Its protein product is CASSQEMGGWGDANIQYF.

The chain uses TRBV7-9 and TRBJ2-1; 7 bases line up with TRBD1. The CDR3 consists of 13 residues. J gave up 7 bases and V 3 bases, and 3 bases lay outside the gene matches. CDR1 is SEHNR, CDR2 FQNEAQ, per germline (reference sequence). Here the CDR3 DNA reads TGTGCCAGCAGCTTCACAGGGGTGAATGAGCAGTTCTTC. Translating it yields CASSFTGVNEQFF. Together with reference TRBV7-9 and TRBJ2-1, the CDR3 gives the full variable domain: DTGVSQNPRHKITKRGQNVTFRCDPISEHNRLYWYRQTLGQGPEFLTYFQNEAQLEKSRLLSDRFSAERPKGSFSTLEIQRTEQGDSAMYLCASSFTGVNEQFFGPGTRLTVL.

The rearrangement joins TRBV6-5 to TRBJ2-2; tentative D call: TRBD1 (5 bases). The CDR3 has 14 amino acids. V lost 5 bases and J 4 bases, leaving 11 bases between the germline ends. Germline V lookup: CDR1 MNHEY, CDR2 SVGAGI. CDR3 nucleotide sequence: TGTGCCAGCAGTATCGACAGTTTCACCGGGGAGCTGTTTTTT. It specifies CASSIDSFTGELFF.

This chain connects TRBV7-2 to TRBJ2-5, with 7 bases fitting TRBD2. Trimming cost V 0 bases and J 5 bases; bases outside gene matches: 6. The CDR3 covers 15 residues. Germline CDR1 and CDR2: SGHTA and FQGNSA. The CDR3 bases are TGTGCCAGCAGCTTAGCCAAGCGGGGCGAGGAGACCCAGTACTTC. This codes for CASSLAKRGEETQYF.

This clone turned up a few times. The rearrangement uses TRBV5-1 and TRBJ2-5; tentative D call: TRBD1 (6 bases). CDR3 length: 18 residues. Per germline, CDR1 SGHRS and CDR2 YFSETQ. With 0 bases removed from V and 2 bases from J, the gap between germline ends came to 20 bases. The chain's CDR3 is CASSLGWGRVGAQETQYF. The CDR3 DNA is TGCGCCAGCAGCTTGGGTTGGGGGCGAGTGGGAGCTCAAGAGACCCAGTACTTC. Full variable domain (rest looked up from reference TRBV5-1 and TRBJ2-5): KAGVTQTPRYLIKTRGQQVTLSCSPISGHRSVSWYQQTPGQGLQFLFEYFSETQRNKGNFPGRFSGRQFSNSRSEMNVSTLELGDSALYLCASSLGWGRVGAQETQYFGPGTRLLVL.

This CDR3 reads CASSLSGPSNQPQHF. The DNA for the CDR3 is TGTGCCAGCAGCTTATCAGGGCCTAGCAATCAGCCCCAGCATTTT. The chain has TRBV7-2 and TRBJ1-5; maybe TRBD1 (5 bases). The germline gives CDR1 SGHTA, CDR2 FQGNSA. The CDR3 runs to 15 residues. V dropped 2 bases and J dropped 0 bases, with 8 bases sitting between them.